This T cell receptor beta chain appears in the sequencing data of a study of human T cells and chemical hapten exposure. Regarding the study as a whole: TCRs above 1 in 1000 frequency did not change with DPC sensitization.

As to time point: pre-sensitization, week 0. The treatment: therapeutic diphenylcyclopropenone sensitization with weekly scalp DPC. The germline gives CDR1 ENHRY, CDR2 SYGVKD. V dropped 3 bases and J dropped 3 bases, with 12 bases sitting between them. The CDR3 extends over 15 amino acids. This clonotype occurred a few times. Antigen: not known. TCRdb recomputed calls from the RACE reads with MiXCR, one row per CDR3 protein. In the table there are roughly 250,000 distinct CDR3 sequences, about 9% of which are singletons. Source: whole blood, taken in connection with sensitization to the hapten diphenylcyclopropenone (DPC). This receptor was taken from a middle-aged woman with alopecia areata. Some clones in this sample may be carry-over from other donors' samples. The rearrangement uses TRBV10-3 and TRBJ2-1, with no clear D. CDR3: CAISDSNKGYNEQFF. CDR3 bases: TGTGCCATCAGTGACAGCAACAAGGGCTACAATGAGCAGTTCTTC.